This T cell receptor (beta chain) was identified during a study of cytomegalovirus exposure and HLA in healthy donors. Study results and caveats: Altogether, some 170 TCR beta chains were recorded as cytomegalovirus-associated. Among the CMV-associated chains, three were confirmed in vitro as specific for CMV antigens. Generally TCR sequences proved uncommon, though certain public TCRs appeared in numerous donors.

Points on this clone: What it binds is unknown.

The CDR3 spans 16 residues. CDR1 is SGHTA and CDR2 is FQGNSA in the germline V gene. V was clipped by 5 bases and J by 1 base; unmatched bases: 2. This table comes from immunoSEQ multiplex PCR, and its TCRdb copy is limited to in-frame clones, with some not included. This repertoire shows 130,000 to 150,000 clones, 86% found once; its top ten account for 2.9%. The sequenced sample consisted of PBMCs. This TCR derives from a man aged 18 to 29 in good health and CMV-seronegative. This chain joins TRBV7-2 and TRBJ2-5, with 15 bases identical to TRBD2. CDR3 DNA sequence: TGTGCCAGCAGCCCGGGACTAGCGGGGGGCCAAGAGACCCAGTACTTC. As protein: CASSPGLAGGQETQYF.